The 16 T cell receptor beta chains presented below share a single source sample, sequenced in a study of blood T cell repertoires in COVID-19. Assay: immunoSEQ multiplex PCR; the TCRdb copy retains only in-frame clones and omits some. The repertoire consists of 440,000 or so clones, with around nine tenths occurring once and the leading ten covering around 1.5%. The sequencing sample was made of peripheral blood. These receptors all stem from a woman aged 40-49 years with COVID-19, enrolled during active disease.

There are many counts of this clone. The chain carries TRBV27 and TRBJ2-2; 8 bases fit TRBD1. The V gene's germline CDR1 is MNHEY and CDR2 SMNVEV (reference sequence). The CDR3 sequence is 14 residues long. The V and J ends lost 7 bases and 3 bases, in that order; junction bases with no gene match: 4. CDR3 amino acids: CASTGQGDTGELFF. CDR3 nucleotide sequence: TGTGCCAGCACTGGACAGGGTGACACCGGGGAGCTGTTTTTT.

J is TRBJ2-7 and V is TRBV10-1; 7 bases align to TRBD1. CDR1 WNHNN and CDR2 SYGVQD come from the germline V gene (reference sequence). The CDR3 loop spans 13 amino acids. V shed 10 bases and J 2 bases; nucleotides not matched to a gene: 8. The CDR3 protein is CATTRDRTYEQYF. The DNA for the CDR3 is TGCGCCACCACCCGGGACAGAACCTACGAGCAGTACTTC.

The rearrangement joins TRBV30 to TRBJ1-1, with D possibly being TRBD1 (5 bases). CDR3 size: 12 residues. V was shortened by 3 bases and J by 7 bases, with 12 bases between the two germline ends. Germline V gene sequence: CDR1 GTSNPN, CDR2 SVGIG (reference sequence). This CDR3 reads CAWRQARREAFF. The CDR3 nucleotides are TGTGCCTGGAGACAGGCCAGGCGTGAAGCTTTCTTT.

The chain is built from TRBV28 and TRBJ1-1, with 7 nucleotides matching TRBD1. Trimming took 6 bases from V and 8 from J; bases not matched to a gene: 9. Germline values: CDR1 MDHEN, CDR2 SYDVKM. This CDR3 has 13 amino acids. CDR3 region: CASRQTGTGEAFF. CDR3 coding DNA: TGTGCCAGCAGGCAGACAGGGACGGGGGAAGCTTTCTTT.

In DNA form, the CDR3 reads TGCGCCAGCAGCCAAGCCCCTCACAGGCAAGAGACCCAGTACTTC. It yields the protein CASSQAPHRQETQYF. This chain joins TRBV4-3 and TRBJ2-5, with D maybe TRBD1 (5 bases). The CDR3 sequence is 15 residues long. Germline loops: CDR1 LGHNA, CDR2 YSLEER. Trimming stripped 1 base from V and 2 bases from J, with 11 bases between.

The chain couples TRBV5-1 to TRBJ1-1; a possible D gene is TRBD1 (5 bases). CDR3 length: 16 amino acids. Germline V gives CDR1 SGHRS, CDR2 YFSETQ. V was shortened by 5 bases and J by 1 base, with 18 bases between the two germline ends. The CDR3 DNA reads as TGCGCCAGCAGAGACGGAGGGTTAAGGGGGAACACTGAAGCTTTCTTT. This gives the protein CASRDGGLRGNTEAFF.

V and J are TRBV28 and TRBJ2-7; tentative D call: TRBD1 (6 bases). The CDR3 consists of 13 residues. The germline V gene encodes CDR1 MDHEN and CDR2 SYDVKM. Deletions cut 6 bases from V and 1 base from J, with 10 bases between. DNA of the CDR3: TGTGCCAGCAGCACCGGGACATCCTACGAGCAGTACTTC. Its translation is CASSTGTSYEQYF.

This chain joins TRBV6-5 and TRBJ1-6; D is possibly TRBD1 (6 bases). Deletions cut 7 bases from V and 5 bases from J, with 15 bases between. The V gene's germline CDR1 is MNHEY and CDR2 SVGAGI. The CDR3 loop spans 15 amino acids. CDR3 amino acids: CASTGATGHNSPLHF. DNA for the CDR3: TGTGCCAGCACTGGTGCGACAGGACATAATTCACCCCTCCACTTT.

CDR3 nucleotide sequence: TGTGCCAGCAGCCTGGGCCGAGGAGGCCCTGTTAGCAATCAGCCCCAGCATTTT. This gives the protein CASSLGRGGPVSNQPQHF. This rearrangement joins TRBV7-8 to TRBJ1-5; no clear D gene. Deletions cut 5 bases from V and 0 bases from J, with 20 bases between. Germline values: CDR1 SGHVS, CDR2 FQNEAQ. The CDR3 is 18 amino acids.

V is TRBV29-1 and J is TRBJ1-4; D is perhaps TRBD1 (6 bases). Trimming pared 8 bases from V and 0 bases from J, leaving 19 bases between. CDR1 SQVTM and CDR2 ANQGSEA come from the germline V gene. The CDR3 loop spans 16 amino acids. This chain's CDR3 is CSCSGGAGSTNEKLFF. The CDR3 DNA is TGCAGCTGCAGTGGGGGGGCTGGATCAACTAATGAAAAACTGTTTTTT.

V and J are TRBV6-2 or TRBV6-3 and TRBJ1-1; TRBD1 agrees at 7 bases. Trimming cost V 2 bases and J 4 bases; bases outside gene matches: 4. This CDR3 is built from 14 residues. Germline loops: CDR1 MNHEY, CDR2 SVGEGT. For the CDR3, the DNA is TGTGCCAGCAGTTACGGACAGGCCTCCACTGAAGCTTTCTTT. This sequence encodes CASSYGQASTEAFF.

This sequence joins TRBV28 and TRBJ2-7; D possibly corresponds to TRBD1 (5 bases). CDR3 length: 14 residues. V lost 4 bases and J 0 bases, leaving 10 bases between the germline ends. The germline V gene encodes CDR1 MDHEN and CDR2 SYDVKM. The CDR3 sequence: CASSWTPFSYEQYF. In DNA form, the CDR3 reads TGTGCCAGCAGTTGGACACCGTTCTCCTACGAGCAGTACTTC.

V is TRBV6-5 and J is TRBJ1-1, with 10 bases identical to TRBD1. The ends lost 2 bases at V and 2 bases at J; junction bases unmatched: 2. Germline lookup yields CDR1 MNHEY and CDR2 SVGAGI. This CDR3 spans 15 amino acids. The CDR3 sequence is CASSYTTGGNTEAFF. CDR3 nucleotide sequence: TGTGCCAGCAGTTACACGACAGGGGGCAACACTGAAGCTTTCTTT.

Note on this clone: One junction end disagrees with the germline gene, perhaps due to a read error. The gene calls are TRBV7-2 and TRBJ1-6; 7 bases line up with TRBD1. CDR1 is SGHTA and CDR2 is FQGNSA in the germline V gene. The CDR3 length is 14 residues. The CDR3 DNA follows: TGTGCCAGCAGCTTAGGGGGTGGAACAGGGGCGATTCGCTTT. Translating gives CASSLGGGTGAIRF.

The chain employs TRBV5-6 and TRBJ2-7; D uncertain. Germline CDR1 and CDR2: SGHDT and YYEEEE. The CDR3 runs to 12 residues. The V and J ends lost 0 bases and 4 bases respectively, with 5 bases between them. The CDR3 DNA is TGTGCCAGCAGCTTGGCCCTTTACGAGCAGTACTTC. It yields the protein CASSLALYEQYF.

V is TRBV6-2 or TRBV6-3 and J is TRBJ2-7, with a possible D match to TRBD2 (6 bases). Germline lookup yields CDR1 MNHEY and CDR2 SVGEGT. The CDR3 is made up of 13 amino acids. V lost 2 bases, J lost 8 bases, and 13 bases lay in between. CDR3 sequence (DNA): TGTGCCAGCAGTTACATGGGGGGAACGAAGCAGTACTTC. Protein sequence: CASSYMGGTKQYF.